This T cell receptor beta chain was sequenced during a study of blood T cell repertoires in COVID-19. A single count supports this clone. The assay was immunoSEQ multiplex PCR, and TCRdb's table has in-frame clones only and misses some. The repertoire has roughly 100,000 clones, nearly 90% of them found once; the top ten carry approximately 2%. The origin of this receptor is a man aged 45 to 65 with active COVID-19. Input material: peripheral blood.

CDR3 nucleotide sequence: TGTGCCAGCAGCATTCGCTACAGCGGAGCTAACTATGGCTACACCTTC. Translated: CASSIRYSGANYGYTF. The chain has TRBV11-2 and TRBJ1-2; D ambiguous. Germline assignment: CDR1 SGHAT and CDR2 FQNNGV. The CDR3 extends over 16 amino acids. Trimming took off 5 bases at V and 0 bases at J, with 16 bases between the two ends. Looking up the rest from reference TRBV11-2 and TRBJ1-2 gives the full variable domain: EAGVAQSPRYKIIEKRQSVAFWCNPISGHATLYWYQQILGQGPKLLIQFQNNGVVDDSQLPKDRFSAERLKGVDSTLKIQPAKLEDSAVYLCASSIRYSGANYGYTFGSGTRLTVV.